This TCR beta chain is from a study of post-analysis software for immune sequencing data. Looking at the study overall: Relapsing-remitting, secondary progressive and progressive-relapsing forms made up the multiple sclerosis disease courses.

Study results and limitations: Comparison with controls showed significantly lower normalized Chao1 diversity in multiple sclerosis patients. TRBV segments more frequent in patients than in controls numbered five and included TRBV5-6, TRBV5-1 and TRBV20-1. Strong same-batch co-clustering of samples appeared with F measure clustering.

The germline V gene encodes CDR1 KGHSH and CDR2 LQKENI. The CDR3 covers 13 residues. Unique molecular identifiers featured in each of the TCR beta cDNA libraries. Each sample of about 0.95 to 11 million input T cells yielded about 500,000 cDNA molecules, so each molecule approximated one T cell. From the PCR reads, TCRdb called clonotypes with MiXCR, one entry per CDR3 protein. The table shows hundreds of thousands of distinct CDR3 sequences, with 30% occurring only once. Of note for this clonotype: Its specificity is unknown. Just one base apart from a much larger clone, this may be a read error.

The sequence was obtained from a girl aged 10-17 years with multiple sclerosis. The chain couples TRBV18 to TRBJ2-5, with D possibly called TRBD1 or TRBD2 (5 bases each). The DNA matches TRBJ2-7 better at its end, which makes the J call doubtful. The sequenced material came from blood. CDR3 loop: CASHRDGTYEQYF. As DNA, the CDR3 is TGTGCCAGCCACCGGGACGGAACCTACGAGCAGTACTTC.